The clone carrying this T cell receptor beta chain has more than one count but fewer than ten. Its target is unknown. There was one heparinised blood draw per donor, averaging roughly 120 mL. Germline V gene lookup returns CDR1 SGHRS and CDR2 YFSETQ. The V end lost 3 bases, the J end lost 5 bases, and 19 bases lay between the germline ends. This CDR3 is 16 amino acids long. Every bit of the isolated RNA underwent reverse transcription, so sequencing read expressed TCRB transcripts. Assay used: immunoSEQ multiplex PCR; TCRdb lists only in-frame clones, some missing. The repertoire has nearly 350,000 clones, about a tenth of them found once; the top ten carry roughly 0.99%. The data are from a study of beta chain features in type 1 diabetes. Study-level points and caveats: Across patients, naive, central memory and Treg TCRB repertoires exhibited apparently greater similarity than was observed across healthy donors. Moderate but significant shortening of TCRB CDR3s was recorded in all four CD4+ subsets from Type 1 diabetes patients.

V gene TRBV5-1 combines with J gene TRBJ2-3; D perhaps matches TRBD1 (5 bases). Sequenced sample: central memory CD4+ T cells from blood. This TCR came from a man under 40 with type 1 diabetes. CDR3 coding DNA: TGCGCCAGCAGCTCGCTGACAAGGGGTGGAGTAGATACGCAGTATTTT. Its translation: CASSSLTRGGVDTQYF.